This TCR beta chain comes out of a study of cytomegalovirus exposure and HLA in healthy donors. Findings of the study overall: Immune exposure was documented only through CMV serostatus. Some V segments could not be told apart, so they were left out, TRBV6-2 and TRBV6-3 among them. When a later analysis compared HLA-associated TCR beta chains with equally common others, the HLA-associated chains turned out to be more clonally expanded and to have lower generation probabilities.

Looked up from germline, CDR1 is SSHAT and CDR2 is FNYEAQ (reference sequence). The CDR3 covers 14 residues. In the PCR, 60 Vbeta and 13 Jbeta primers were used. The method was immunoSEQ multiplex PCR; TCRdb's version includes in-frame clones alone and lacks a portion of them. The table lists about 190,000 clones, around 67% of them singletons. Details on this clone: What it binds is not known. A read error may account for a junction end that differs from germline.

The receptor's source is a woman in her twenties or thirties in good health and CMV-seropositive. What was sequenced was PBMCs. This chain uses TRBV7-7 with TRBJ2-5; TRBD2 agrees at 8 bases. The CDR3 DNA reads as TGTGCTAGCAGCTTGAGCGGGAGAGCAGAGACCCAGTACTTC. Translating gives CASSLSGRAETQYF.